The rows below give T cell receptor beta chains drawn from one sample of a study of cytomegalovirus exposure and HLA in healthy donors. Clones were sequenced by immunoSEQ multiplex PCR, and TCRdb holds only the in-frame ones, with some missing. The data hold more than 140,000 clones, with about 79% observed a single time. The sequenced material came from PBMCs. These receptor sequences come from a male donor in good health and CMV-seronegative. The CDR3 runs from the conserved cysteine through the conserved F or W. Each record gives: D gene, CDR3 length, J gene, V gene, clone size, CDR3 DNA, CDR3 protein. D genes are given only for firm matches. A clone size is listed for some rows: how often the clone was seen (once, few, many), or a class if it is expanded.

>-|15|TRBJ2-5|TRBV30|-
TGTGCCTGGAGTTCGATGGGGGGGGGCCCGGAGACCCAGTACTTC
CAWSSMGGGPETQYF
>TRBD2|20|TRBJ2-3|TRBV27|-
TGTGCCAGCAGTTTACTCTCGGGACTAGCGGGGGAAATACGCACAGATACGCAGTATTTT
CASSLLSGLAGEIRTDTQYF
>-|13|TRBJ1-2|TRBV11-2|-
TGTGCCAGCAGCTTACAGGGTCTCTATGGCTACACCTTC
CASSLQGLYGYTF
>TRBD1|15|TRBJ2-2|TRBV14|-
TGTGCCAGCAGCCAGGACAGGGTAGACACCGGGGAGCTGTTTTTT
CASSQDRVDTGELFF
>TRBD2|19|TRBJ2-3|TRBV29-1|-
TGCAGCGTTGAACAAAGGGGCCTTTGGGGAGCGGGGGTCACAGATACGCAGTATTTT
CSVEQRGLWGAGVTDTQYF
>TRBD1|13|TRBJ2-7|TRBV5-1|-
TGCGCCAGCAGGGGACAGGGGGAATACGAGCAGTACTTC
CASRGQGEYEQYF
>TRBD2|15|TRBJ2-2|TRBV19|-
TGTGCCAGTAGCGATCTAGCGGTGAACACCGGGGAGCTGTTTTTT
CASSDLAVNTGELFF
>-|12|TRBJ1-2|TRBV7-8|-
TGTGCCAGCAGCTTCCACAGGGTTAACTACACCTTC
CASSFHRVNYTF
>TRBD1|15|TRBJ1-6|TRBV7-2|-
TGTGCCAGTACCGGCCAAGGACAGGGGATTTCACCCCTCCACTTT
CASTGQGQGISPLHF
>TRBD1|15|TRBJ1-2|TRBV19|-
TGTGCCAGTAGGGGACAGGGGGGGGGCCACTATGGCTACACCTTC
CASRGQGGGHYGYTF
>-|14|TRBJ1-2|TRBV6-5|once
TGTGCCAGCAAAGCAGGGCAGATTTTTTGGGGCTACACCTTC
CASKAGQIFWGYTF
>TRBD1|15|TRBJ1-2|TRBV6-1|few
TGTGCCAGCAGTGAAGGGGCAGGGGGGAGCTATGGCTACACCTTC
CASSEGAGGSYGYTF
>TRBD2|15|TRBJ2-7|TRBV9|-
TGTGCCAGCAGCGTAGCCGGACTAGAGGCCCACGAGCAGTACTTC
CASSVAGLEAHEQYF
>TRBD1|16|TRBJ2-7|TRBV7-6|-
TGTGCCAGCAGCTTAAGTTTGGGACAGGGGACCTACGAGCAGTACTTC
CASSLSLGQGTYEQYF
>-|15|TRBJ2-3|TRBV5-4|few
TGTGCCAGCAGCTTCGGCAGGGGTTCCCCAGATACGCAGTATTTT
CASSFGRGSPDTQYF
>TRBD2|11|TRBJ2-1|TRBV5-4|-
TGTGCCAGCAGTTTAGCGGGGGACGAGTTCTTC
CASSLAGDEFF
>-|15|TRBJ2-3|TRBV4-3|-
TGCGCCAGCAGCCAAGGACAGGCGAACACAGATACGCAGTATTTT
CASSQGQANTDTQYF
>-|12|TRBJ1-2|TRBV10-3|-
TGTGCCATCAGTGCAGGCAGCTATGGCTACACCTTC
CAISAGSYGYTF
>-|15|TRBJ2-7|TRBV5-6|-
TGTGCCAGCAGCTTGAGGGACATGACTTTTTACGAGCAGTACTTC
CASSLRDMTFYEQYF
>TRBD1|15|TRBJ1-6|TRBV7-2|-
TGTGCCAGCAGCCCTTCGGGACAGGGGAATTCACCCCTCCACTTT
CASSPSGQGNSPLHF
>TRBD2|14|TRBJ2-5|TRBV19|-
TGTGCCAGTAGTATAGCGGGAGGGCTGGAGACCCAGTACTTC
CASSIAGGLETQYF
>-|13|TRBJ1-1|TRBV9|-
TGTGCCAGCAGCTCACATACGAACACTGAAGCTTTCTTT
CASSSHTNTEAFF
>TRBD2|17|TRBJ2-2|TRBV7-9|-
TGTGCCAGCAGCTCCTTTAATAGCGGGAGGGGTACCGGGGAGCTGTTTTTT
CASSSFNSGRGTGELFF
>-|14|TRBJ1-3|TRBV28|-
TGTGCCGGGTCACCCGCAGGGAACGGAAACACCATATATTTT
CAGSPAGNGNTIYF
>-|14|TRBJ1-5|TRBV6-6|-
TGTGCCAGCAGTTTCAGGGGTGGCAATCAGCCCCAGCATTTT
CASSFRGGNQPQHF
>TRBD1|13|TRBJ1-1|TRBV7-3|-
TGTGCCAGCAGCCCTCAGGGGGGTACTGAAGCTTTCTTT
CASSPQGGTEAFF
>TRBD1|13|TRBJ2-5|TRBV5-1|-
TGCGCCAGCAGCTCCGGGACAGTGGAGACCCAGTACTTC
CASSSGTVETQYF
>-|14|TRBJ1-2|TRBV9|-
TGTGCCAGCAGCGCCACCGGGAAGGGCTATGGCTACACCTTC
CASSATGKGYGYTF